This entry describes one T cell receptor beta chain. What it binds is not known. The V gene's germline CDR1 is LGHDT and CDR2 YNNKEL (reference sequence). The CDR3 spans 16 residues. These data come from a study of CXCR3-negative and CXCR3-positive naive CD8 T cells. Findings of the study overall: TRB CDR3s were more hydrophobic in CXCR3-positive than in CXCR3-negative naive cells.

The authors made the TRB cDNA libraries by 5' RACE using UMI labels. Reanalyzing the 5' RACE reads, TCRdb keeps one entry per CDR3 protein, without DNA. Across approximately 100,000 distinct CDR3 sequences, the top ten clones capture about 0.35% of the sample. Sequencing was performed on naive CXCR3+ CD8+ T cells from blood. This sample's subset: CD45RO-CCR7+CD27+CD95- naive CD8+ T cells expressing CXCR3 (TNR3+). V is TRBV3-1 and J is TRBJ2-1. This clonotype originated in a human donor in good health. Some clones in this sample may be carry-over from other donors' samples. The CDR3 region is CASSQLLGAAYNEQFF.